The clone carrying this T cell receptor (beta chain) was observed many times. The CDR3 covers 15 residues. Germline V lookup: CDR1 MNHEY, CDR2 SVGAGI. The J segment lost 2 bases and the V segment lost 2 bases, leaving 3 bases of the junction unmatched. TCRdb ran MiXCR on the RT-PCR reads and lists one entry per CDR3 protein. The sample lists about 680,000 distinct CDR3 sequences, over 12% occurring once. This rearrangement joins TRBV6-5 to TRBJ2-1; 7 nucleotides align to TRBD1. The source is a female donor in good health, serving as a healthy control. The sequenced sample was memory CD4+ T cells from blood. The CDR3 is CASSYGQGAYNEQFF. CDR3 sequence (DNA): TGTGCCAGCAGTTACGGCCAGGGGGCCTACAATGAGCAGTTCTTC.